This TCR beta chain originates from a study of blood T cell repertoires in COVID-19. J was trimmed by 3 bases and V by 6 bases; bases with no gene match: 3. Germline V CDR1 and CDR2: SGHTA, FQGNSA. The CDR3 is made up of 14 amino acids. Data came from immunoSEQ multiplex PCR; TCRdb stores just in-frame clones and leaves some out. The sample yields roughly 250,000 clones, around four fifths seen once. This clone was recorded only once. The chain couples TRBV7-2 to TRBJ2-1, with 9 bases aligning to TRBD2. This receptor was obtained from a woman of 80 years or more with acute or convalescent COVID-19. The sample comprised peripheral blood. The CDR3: CASRLAGYYNEQFF. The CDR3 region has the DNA TGTGCCAGCAGGCTAGCGGGGTACTACAATGAGCAGTTCTTC.